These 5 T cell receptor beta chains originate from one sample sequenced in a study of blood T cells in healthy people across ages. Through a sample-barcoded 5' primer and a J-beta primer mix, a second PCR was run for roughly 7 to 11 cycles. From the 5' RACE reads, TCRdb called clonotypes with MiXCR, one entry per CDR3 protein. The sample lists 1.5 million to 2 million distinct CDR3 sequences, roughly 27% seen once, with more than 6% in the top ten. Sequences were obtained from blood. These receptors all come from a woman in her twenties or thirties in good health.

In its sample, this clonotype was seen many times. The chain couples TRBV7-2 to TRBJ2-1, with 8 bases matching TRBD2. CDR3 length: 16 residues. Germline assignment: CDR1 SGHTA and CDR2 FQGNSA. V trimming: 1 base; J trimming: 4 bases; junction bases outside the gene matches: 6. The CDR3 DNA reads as TGTGCCAGCAGCTTAGTTCCCGCGGGGGGTTACAATGAGCAGTTCTTC. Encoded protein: CASSLVPAGGYNEQFF.

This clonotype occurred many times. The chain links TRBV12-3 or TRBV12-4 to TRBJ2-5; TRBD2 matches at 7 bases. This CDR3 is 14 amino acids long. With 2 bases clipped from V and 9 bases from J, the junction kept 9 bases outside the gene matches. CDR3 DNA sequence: TGTGCCAGCAGTTTAACTAGCGACAACACTCCCCAGTACTTC. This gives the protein CASSLTSDNTPQYF.

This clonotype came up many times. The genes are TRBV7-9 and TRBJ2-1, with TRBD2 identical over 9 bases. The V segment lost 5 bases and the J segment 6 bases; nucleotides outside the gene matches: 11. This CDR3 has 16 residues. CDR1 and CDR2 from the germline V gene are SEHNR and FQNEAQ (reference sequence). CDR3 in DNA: TGTGCCAGCAGCGTTAGGCCTAGCGGGGTAGGCAATGAGCAGTTCTTC. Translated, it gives CASSVRPSGVGNEQFF.

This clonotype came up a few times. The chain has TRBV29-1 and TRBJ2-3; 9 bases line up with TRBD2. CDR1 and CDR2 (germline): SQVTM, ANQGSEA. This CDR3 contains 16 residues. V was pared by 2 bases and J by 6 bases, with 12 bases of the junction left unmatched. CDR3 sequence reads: CSVERLAGREGDTQYF. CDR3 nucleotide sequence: TGCAGCGTTGAAAGGCTAGCGGGAAGGGAGGGGGATACGCAGTATTTT.

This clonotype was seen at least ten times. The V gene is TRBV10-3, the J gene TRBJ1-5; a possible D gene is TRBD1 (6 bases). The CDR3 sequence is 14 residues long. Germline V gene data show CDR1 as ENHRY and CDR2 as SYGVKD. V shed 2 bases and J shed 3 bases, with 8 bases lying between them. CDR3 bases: TGTGCCATCAGTGAGGGACAGAACAATCAGCCCCAGCATTTT. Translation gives CAISEGQNNQPQHF.